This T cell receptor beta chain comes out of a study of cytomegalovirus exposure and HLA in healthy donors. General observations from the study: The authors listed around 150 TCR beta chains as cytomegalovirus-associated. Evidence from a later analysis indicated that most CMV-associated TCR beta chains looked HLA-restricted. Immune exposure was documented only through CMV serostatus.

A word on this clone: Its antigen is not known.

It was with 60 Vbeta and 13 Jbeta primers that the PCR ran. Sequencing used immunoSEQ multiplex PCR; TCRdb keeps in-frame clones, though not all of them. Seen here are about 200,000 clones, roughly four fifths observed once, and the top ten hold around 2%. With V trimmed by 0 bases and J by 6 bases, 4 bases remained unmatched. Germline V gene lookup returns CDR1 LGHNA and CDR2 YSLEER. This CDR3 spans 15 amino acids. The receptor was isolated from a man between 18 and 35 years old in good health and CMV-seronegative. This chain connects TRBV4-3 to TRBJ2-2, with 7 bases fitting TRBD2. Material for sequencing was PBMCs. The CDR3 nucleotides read TGCGCCAGCAGCCAAGATCCGACTAGCCCCGGGGAGCTGTTTTTT. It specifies CASSQDPTSPGELFF.